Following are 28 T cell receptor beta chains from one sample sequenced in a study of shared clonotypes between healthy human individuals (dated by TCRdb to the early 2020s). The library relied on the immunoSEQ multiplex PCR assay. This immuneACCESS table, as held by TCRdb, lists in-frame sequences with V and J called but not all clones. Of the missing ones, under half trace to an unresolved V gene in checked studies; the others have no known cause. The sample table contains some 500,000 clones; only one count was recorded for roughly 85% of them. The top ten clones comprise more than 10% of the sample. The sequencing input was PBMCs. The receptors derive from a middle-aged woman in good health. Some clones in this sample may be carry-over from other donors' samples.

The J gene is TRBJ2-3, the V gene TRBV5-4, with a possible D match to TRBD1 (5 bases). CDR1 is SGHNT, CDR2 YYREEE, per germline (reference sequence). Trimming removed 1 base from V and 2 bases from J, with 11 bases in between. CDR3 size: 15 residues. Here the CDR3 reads CASSLKGLNTDTQYF. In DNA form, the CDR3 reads TGTGCCAGCAGCTTGAAGGGGCTCAACACAGATACGCAGTATTTT.

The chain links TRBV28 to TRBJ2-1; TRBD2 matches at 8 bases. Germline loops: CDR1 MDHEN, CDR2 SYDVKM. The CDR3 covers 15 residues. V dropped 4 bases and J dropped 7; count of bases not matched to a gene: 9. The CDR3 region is CASSSLVAGLNEQFF. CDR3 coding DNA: TGTGCCAGCAGTTCACTTGTAGCGGGATTGAATGAGCAGTTCTTC.

The CDR3 region has the DNA TGTGCCAGCAGTGAAGCCGGGACAGGGCCCTACGAGCAGTACTTC. Residues: CASSEAGTGPYEQYF. J is TRBJ2-7 and V is TRBV6-1; 9 bases are shared with TRBD1. The CDR3 spans 15 residues. Germline V CDR1 and CDR2: MNHNS, SASEGT. V was clipped by 0 bases and J by 2 bases; unmatched bases: 2.

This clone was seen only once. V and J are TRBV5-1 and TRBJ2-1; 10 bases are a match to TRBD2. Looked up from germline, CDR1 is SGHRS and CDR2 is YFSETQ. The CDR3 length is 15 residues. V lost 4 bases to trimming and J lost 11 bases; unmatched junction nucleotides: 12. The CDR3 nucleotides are TGCGCCAGCAGCCTCCGGTCTAGCGGGAGCCTCCAGCAGTTCTTC. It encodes CASSLRSSGSLQQFF. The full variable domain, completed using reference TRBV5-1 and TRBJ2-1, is KAGVTQTPRYLIKTRGQQVTLSCSPISGHRSVSWYQQTPGQGLQFLFEYFSETQRNKGNFPGRFSGRQFSNSRSEMNVSTLELGDSALYLCASSLRSSGSLQQFFGPGTRLTVL.

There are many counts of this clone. CDR3 amino acids: CASSFLRYSPYEQYF. The CDR3 DNA sequence: TGTGCCAGCAGTTTCCTCCGCTACTCACCCTACGAGCAGTACTTC. This chain uses TRBV7-3 with TRBJ2-5; D remains ambiguous. The closer fit of TRBJ2-7 to the DNA end suggests the J call may be wrong. Germline CDR1 SGHTA, CDR2 FQGTGA. The CDR3 consists of 15 residues.

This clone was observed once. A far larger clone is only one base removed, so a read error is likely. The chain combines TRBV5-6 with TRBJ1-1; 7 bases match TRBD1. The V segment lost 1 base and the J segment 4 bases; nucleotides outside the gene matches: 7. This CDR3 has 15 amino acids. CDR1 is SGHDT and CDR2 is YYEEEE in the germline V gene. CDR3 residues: CASSLLPGGCTEAFF. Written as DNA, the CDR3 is TGTGCCAGCAGCTTGCTCCCAGGGGGGTGCACTGAAGCTTTCTTT.

The CDR3 region is CASGSPGQGVTEAFF. CDR3 DNA: TGTGCTAGTGGTTCACCGGGACAGGGGGTCACTGAAGCTTTCTTT. The rearrangement links TRBV12-5 to TRBJ1-1, with 11 bases aligning to TRBD1. The ends lost 4 bases at V and 4 bases at J; junction bases unmatched: 5. Germline lookup yields CDR1 LGHNT and CDR2 FRNRAP. The CDR3 has 15 amino acids.

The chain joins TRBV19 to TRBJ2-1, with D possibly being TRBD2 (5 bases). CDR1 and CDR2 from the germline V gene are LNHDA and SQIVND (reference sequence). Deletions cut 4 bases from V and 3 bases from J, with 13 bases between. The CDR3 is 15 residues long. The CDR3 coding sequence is TGTGCCAGTAGTAAAGGACGGAGGAACTACAATGAGCAGTTCTTC. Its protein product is CASSKGRRNYNEQFF.

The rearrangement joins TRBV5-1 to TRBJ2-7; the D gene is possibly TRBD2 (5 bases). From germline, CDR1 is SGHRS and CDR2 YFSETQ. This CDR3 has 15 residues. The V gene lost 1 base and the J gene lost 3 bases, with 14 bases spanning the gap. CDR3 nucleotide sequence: TGCGCCAGCAGCTTGTCTGGGGAGTCGGGCTACGAGCAGTACTTC. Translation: CASSLSGESGYEQYF. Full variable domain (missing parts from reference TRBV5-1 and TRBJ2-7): KAGVTQTPRYLIKTRGQQVTLSCSPISGHRSVSWYQQTPGQGLQFLFEYFSETQRNKGNFPGRFSGRQFSNSRSEMNVSTLELGDSALYLCASSLSGESGYEQYFGPGTRLTVT.

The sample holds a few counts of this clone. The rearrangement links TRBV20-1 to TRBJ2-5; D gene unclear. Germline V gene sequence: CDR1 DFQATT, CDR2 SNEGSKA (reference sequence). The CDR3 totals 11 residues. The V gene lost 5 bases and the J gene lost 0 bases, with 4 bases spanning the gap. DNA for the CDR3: TGCAGTGCTCATTACCAAGAGACCCAGTACTTC. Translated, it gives CSAHYQETQYF.

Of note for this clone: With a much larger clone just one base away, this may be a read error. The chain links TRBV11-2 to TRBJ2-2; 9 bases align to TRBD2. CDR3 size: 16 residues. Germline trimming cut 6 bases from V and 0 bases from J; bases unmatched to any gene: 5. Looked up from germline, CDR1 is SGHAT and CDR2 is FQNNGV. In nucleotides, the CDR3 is TGTGCCAGCAGGAAGATAGCGGGAGCGAACACCGGGGAGCTGTTTTTT. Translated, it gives CASRKIAGANTGELFF.

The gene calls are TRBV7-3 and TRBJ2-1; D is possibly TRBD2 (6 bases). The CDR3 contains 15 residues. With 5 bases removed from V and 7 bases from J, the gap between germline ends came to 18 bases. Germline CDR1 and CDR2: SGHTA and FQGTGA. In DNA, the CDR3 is TGTGCCAGCAGCGAAGGATCAGGGACTTGGAATGAGCAGTTCTTC. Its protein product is CASSEGSGTWNEQFF.

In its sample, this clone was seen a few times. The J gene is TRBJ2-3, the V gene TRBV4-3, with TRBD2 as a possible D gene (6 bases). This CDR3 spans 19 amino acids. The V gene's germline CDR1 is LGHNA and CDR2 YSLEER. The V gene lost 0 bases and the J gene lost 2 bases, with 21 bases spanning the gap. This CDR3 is CASSQDRSGATEVTDTQYF. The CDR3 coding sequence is TGCGCCAGCAGCCAAGATCGGTCGGGAGCGACGGAGGTCACAGATACGCAGTATTTT.

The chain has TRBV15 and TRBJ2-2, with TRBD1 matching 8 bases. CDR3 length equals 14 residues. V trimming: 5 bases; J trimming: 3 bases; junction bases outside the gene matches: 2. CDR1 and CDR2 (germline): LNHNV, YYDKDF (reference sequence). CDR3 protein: CATSPTGDTGELFF. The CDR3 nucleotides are TGTGCCACCAGCCCGACAGGGGACACCGGGGAGCTGTTTTTT.

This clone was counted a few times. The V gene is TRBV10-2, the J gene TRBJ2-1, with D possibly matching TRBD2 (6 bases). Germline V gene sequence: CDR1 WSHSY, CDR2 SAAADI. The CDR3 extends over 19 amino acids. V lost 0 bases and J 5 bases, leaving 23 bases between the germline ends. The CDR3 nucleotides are TGCGCCAGCAGTGAGTCAGCTGTCCTTGGAGGGCCGTCCCACAATGAGCAGTTCTTC. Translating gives CASSESAVLGGPSHNEQFF.

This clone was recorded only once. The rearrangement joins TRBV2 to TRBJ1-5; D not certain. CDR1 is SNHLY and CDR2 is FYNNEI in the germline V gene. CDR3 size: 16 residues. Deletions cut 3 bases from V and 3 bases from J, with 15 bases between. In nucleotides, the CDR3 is TGTGCCAGCAGTGACTTGTCCTATCCTATCAATCAGCCCCAGCATTTT. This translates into CASSDLSYPINQPQHF.

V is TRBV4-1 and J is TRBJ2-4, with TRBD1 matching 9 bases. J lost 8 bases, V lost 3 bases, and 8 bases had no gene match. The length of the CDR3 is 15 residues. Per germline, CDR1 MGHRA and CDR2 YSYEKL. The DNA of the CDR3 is TGCGCCAGCAGCCAGGCGGACAGGGGAAGATACATTCAGTACTTC. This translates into CASSQADRGRYIQYF.

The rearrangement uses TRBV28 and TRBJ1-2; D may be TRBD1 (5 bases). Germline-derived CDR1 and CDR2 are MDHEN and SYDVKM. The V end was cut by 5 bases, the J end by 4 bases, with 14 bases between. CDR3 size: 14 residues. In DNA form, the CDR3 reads TGTGCCAGCAGTCGCGGGGGGGTAACCTATGGCTACACCTTC. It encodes CASSRGGVTYGYTF.

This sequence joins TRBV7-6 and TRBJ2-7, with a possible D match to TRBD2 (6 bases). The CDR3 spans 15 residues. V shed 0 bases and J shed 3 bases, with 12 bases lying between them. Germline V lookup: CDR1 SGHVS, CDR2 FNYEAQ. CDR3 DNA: TGTGCCAGCAGCTTAGCGCTAGGAGGGGACTACGAGCAGTACTTC. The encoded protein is CASSLALGGDYEQYF.

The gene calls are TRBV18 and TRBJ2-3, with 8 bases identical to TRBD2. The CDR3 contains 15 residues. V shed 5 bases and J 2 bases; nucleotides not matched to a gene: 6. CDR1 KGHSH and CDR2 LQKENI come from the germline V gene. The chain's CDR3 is CASSSLAGSTDTQYF. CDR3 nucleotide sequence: TGTGCCAGCTCATCCCTAGCGGGTTCCACAGATACGCAGTATTTT.

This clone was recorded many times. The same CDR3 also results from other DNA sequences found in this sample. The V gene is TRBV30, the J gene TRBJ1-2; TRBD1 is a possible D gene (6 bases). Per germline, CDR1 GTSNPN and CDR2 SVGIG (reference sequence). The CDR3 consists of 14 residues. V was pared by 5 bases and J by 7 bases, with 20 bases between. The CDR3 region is CAWGGPRTKAGYTF. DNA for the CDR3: TGTGCCTGGGGGGGGCCGAGGACAAAGGCTGGCTACACCTTC.

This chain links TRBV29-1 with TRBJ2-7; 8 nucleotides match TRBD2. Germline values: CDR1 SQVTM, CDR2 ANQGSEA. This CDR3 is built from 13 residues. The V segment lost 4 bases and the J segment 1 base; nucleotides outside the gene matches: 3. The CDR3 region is CSVVLAASYEQYF. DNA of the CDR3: TGCAGCGTTGTACTAGCGGCATCCTACGAGCAGTACTTC.

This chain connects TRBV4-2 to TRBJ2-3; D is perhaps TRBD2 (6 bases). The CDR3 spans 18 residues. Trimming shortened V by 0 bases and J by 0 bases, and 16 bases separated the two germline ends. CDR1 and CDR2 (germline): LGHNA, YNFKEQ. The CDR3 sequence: CASSQDLRESGSTDTQYF. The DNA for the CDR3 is TGTGCCAGCAGCCAAGACCTTCGTGAGAGCGGGAGCACAGATACGCAGTATTTT.

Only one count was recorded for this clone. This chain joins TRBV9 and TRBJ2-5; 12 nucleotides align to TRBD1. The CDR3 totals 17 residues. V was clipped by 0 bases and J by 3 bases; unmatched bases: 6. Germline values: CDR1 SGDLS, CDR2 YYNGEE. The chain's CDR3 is CASSVVGGQGAKETQYF. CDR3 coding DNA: TGTGCCAGCAGCGTAGTTGGGGGACAGGGGGCAAAAGAGACCCAGTACTTC.

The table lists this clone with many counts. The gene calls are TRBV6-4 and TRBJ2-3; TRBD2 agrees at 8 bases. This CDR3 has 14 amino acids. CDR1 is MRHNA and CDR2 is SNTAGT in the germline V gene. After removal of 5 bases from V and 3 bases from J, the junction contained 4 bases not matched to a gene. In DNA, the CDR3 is TGTGCCAGCAGTAAGCAGCGGGAGACAGATACGCAGTATTTT. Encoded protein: CASSKQRETDTQYF.

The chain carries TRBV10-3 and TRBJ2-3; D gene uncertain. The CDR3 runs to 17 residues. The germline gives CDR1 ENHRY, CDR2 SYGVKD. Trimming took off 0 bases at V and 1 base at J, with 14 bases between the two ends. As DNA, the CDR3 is TGTGCCATCAGTGAGTCCGTTTTACTAAGCGGCACAGATACGCAGTATTTT. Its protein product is CAISESVLLSGTDTQYF.

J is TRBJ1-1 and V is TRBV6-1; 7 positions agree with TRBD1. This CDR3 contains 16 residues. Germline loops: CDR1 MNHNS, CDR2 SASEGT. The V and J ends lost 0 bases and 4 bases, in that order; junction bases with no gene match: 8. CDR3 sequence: CASSEARTGWGTEAFF. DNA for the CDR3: TGTGCCAGCAGTGAAGCTCGGACAGGATGGGGCACTGAAGCTTTCTTT.

The CDR3 DNA reads as TGTGCCAGCAGCCATAGAGGATACAATGAGCAGTTCTTC. Amino acids: CASSHRGYNEQFF. The V and J genes are TRBV14 and TRBJ2-1; no reliable D call. This CDR3 comprises 13 residues. V shed 3 bases and J shed 4 bases, with 7 bases lying between them. Looked up from germline, CDR1 is SGHDN and CDR2 is FVKESK.